This T cell receptor (beta chain) was documented in a study of human T cells and chemical hapten exposure. Study-wide context: Epicutaneous patch tests delivered 0.01% DPC to the upper back, with evaluation at 6 days.

This clonotype was observed a few times. This CDR3 has 17 amino acids. The germline gives CDR1 MDHEN, CDR2 SYDVKM. V shed 6 bases, J shed 8 bases, and the junction held 15 bases outside the gene matches. Time point meaning: pre-sensitization, week 0. Treatment meaning: therapeutic diphenylcyclopropenone sensitization with weekly scalp DPC. The library gave individual cDNA molecules unique molecular identifiers. Via MiXCR, TCRdb re-called the RACE reads, giving one row per CDR3 protein. The table has roughly 250,000 distinct CDR3 sequences, approximately 8.6% seen once; the top ten hold 2.3%. This chain joins TRBV28 and TRBJ2-1; 11 positions match TRBD1. Specimen: whole blood, collected in connection with sensitization to the hapten diphenylcyclopropenone (DPC). This sequence originates from a woman aged 40 to 50 with alopecia areata. Some clones in this sample may be carry-over from other donors' samples. The CDR3 nucleotides are TGTGCCAGCAGCCCCTATCGAGGACAGGGGGCAGGCTATGAGCAGTTCTTC. Translating gives CASSPYRGQGAGYEQFF.